This entry is about one TCR beta chain. These data originate in a study of blood T cell repertoires in COVID-19. Study summary: The samples span acute and convalescent COVID-19 from the United States, Italy and Spain.

In the original analysis: Nucleated cell number was recorded as an estimate derived from reference gene primer amplification. The assay was immunoSEQ multiplex PCR, and TCRdb's table has in-frame clones only and misses some. Clone size and V and J calls were adopted from that table, with D and trimming inferred from the DNA. The sample carries a few hundred thousand clones, around 87% recorded once. V gave up 2 bases and J gave up 4 bases; unmatched junction bases: 17. CDR3 length: 20 amino acids. The germline V gene encodes CDR1 MNHEY and CDR2 SMNVEV (reference sequence). The sequencing sample was made of peripheral blood. The J gene is TRBJ2-2, the V gene TRBV27, with 9 bases matching TRBD2. This sequence was found in a man between 18 and 35 years old with active or convalescent COVID-19. CDR3 sequence (DNA): TGTGCCAGCAGTTTAAAAATCGGGCTAGCGGGGCCAGGAGGCACCGGGGAGCTGTTTTTT. It encodes CASSLKIGLAGPGGTGELFF.